This T cell receptor (beta chain) was found in a study of T cell repertoires in ileal Crohn's disease. The overall study: At surgery, 30% to 40% of patients smoked, with median disease duration 7.9 years.

Time point in this sample: neoterminal ileum biopsy at postoperative endoscopy, about 6 months after surgery. TCRdb's copy holds only in-frame clones and misses some; the assay was immunoSEQ multiplex PCR. This repertoire shows 12,000 or so clones, approximately 78% found once; its top ten account for roughly 11%. This clone appeared a few times. CDR1 and CDR2 from the germline V gene are SGDLS and YYNGEE. Germline trimming cut 3 bases from V and 2 bases from J; bases unmatched to any gene: 10. The CDR3 extends over 16 amino acids. The sequence derives from an adult with Crohn's disease. The chain is built from TRBV9 and TRBJ2-5; 7 bases are a match to TRBD1. The sequenced sample was ileal tissue. Here the CDR3 DNA reads TGTGCCAGCAGCGAAAGACAGGGCGAGGGTCAAGAGACCCAGTACTTC. This encodes CASSERQGEGQETQYF.